This T cell receptor beta chain is drawn from a study of cytomegalovirus exposure and HLA in healthy donors. Study-level background: Sequencing of 150 million to 200 million T cells in an earlier analysis found roughly 120 million unique TCR beta sequences.

Deletions cut 8 bases from V and 7 bases from J, with 15 bases between. The germline gives CDR1 SQVTM, CDR2 ANQGSEA. There are 12 residues in the CDR3. In the PCR, 60 Vbeta and 13 Jbeta primers were used. Profiling relied on immunoSEQ multiplex PCR, and the TCRdb table lists in-frame clones only, not all of them. This table holds about 67,000 clones. Sequenced sample: PBMCs. The V gene is TRBV29-1, the J gene TRBJ2-1, with D perhaps TRBD2 (7 bases). This TCR derives from a man aged 25 to 40 in good health and CMV-seropositive. The CDR3 spells CSLRGGVNEQFF. As DNA, the CDR3 is TGCAGCCTGAGGGGGGGGGTGAATGAGCAGTTCTTC.